Below are 27 T cell receptor beta chains sequenced from a single sample in a study of blood T cell repertoires in COVID-19. TCRdb's copy holds only in-frame clones and misses some; the assay was immunoSEQ multiplex PCR. The sample yields roughly 150,000 clones, around four fifths seen once. Sequencing was done on a sample of PBMCs or T cells enriched from blood (not recorded which). Receptors were obtained from a woman aged 40 to 50 who had recovered from COVID-19.

This clone came up a few times. The chain couples TRBV7-3 to TRBJ2-3; 9 bases align to TRBD2. Losses at the gene ends were 5 bases for V and 6 bases for J; bases not matched to a gene: 12. The CDR3 totals 16 residues. The germline V gene has CDR1 SGHTA and CDR2 FQGTGA. The CDR3 region is CASSPLGSGSLDTQYF. The CDR3 DNA is TGTGCCAGCAGCCCATTGGGTAGCGGGAGTCTGGATACGCAGTATTTT.

CDR3 sequence reads: CASSEVLGTLGYGYTF. The CDR3 DNA reads as TGTGCCAGCAGTGAAGTTCTAGGGACATTGGGGTATGGCTACACCTTC. The V and J genes are TRBV2 and TRBJ1-2, with D possibly TRBD1 on 6 matching bases. Germline V lookup: CDR1 SNHLY, CDR2 FYNNEI. The CDR3 runs 16 residues. The ends were cut back, 1 base at V and 5 bases at J, with 17 bases in the middle. Drawing the rest from reference TRBV2 and TRBJ1-2, the complete variable domain is EPEVTQTPSHQVTQMGQEVILRCVPISNHLYFYWYRQILGQKVEFLVSFYNNEISEKSEIFDDQFSVERPDGSNFTLKIRSTKLEDSAMYFCASSEVLGTLGYGYTFGSGTRLTVV.

The CDR3 DNA follows: TGTGCCAGCAGTACTAACCCGGCAATTTCGACCTACGAGCAGTACTTC. It specifies CASSTNPAISTYEQYF. V usage is TRBV2 and J usage is TRBJ2-7; D unclear. CDR3 length equals 16 residues. Germline V gene data show CDR1 as SNHLY and CDR2 as FYNNEI. Trimming pared 5 bases from V and 2 bases from J, leaving 19 bases between. The whole variable domain, remainder taken from reference TRBV2 and TRBJ2-7, is EPEVTQTPSHQVTQMGQEVILRCVPISNHLYFYWYRQILGQKVEFLVSFYNNEISEKSEIFDDQFSVERPDGSNFTLKIRSTKLEDSAMYFCASSTNPAISTYEQYFGPGTRLTVT.

The chain links TRBV5-1 to TRBJ2-2; 10 bases are shared with TRBD1. Germline V gene data show CDR1 as SGHRS and CDR2 as YFSETQ. This CDR3 has 16 amino acids. The V segment lost 4 bases and the J segment 4 bases; nucleotides outside the gene matches: 7. The CDR3 protein is CASSPLTGGATGELFF. The DNA for the CDR3 is TGCGCCAGCAGCCCTCTGACAGGGGGCGCCACCGGGGAGCTGTTTTTT.

V gene TRBV28 combines with J gene TRBJ2-3; D is ambiguous. Germline CDR1 is MDHEN and CDR2 is SYDVKM. The CDR3 has 15 residues. With 6 bases removed from V and 3 bases from J, the gap between germline ends came to 16 bases. CDR3 region: CASSPSSWATDTQYF. DNA for the CDR3: TGTGCCAGCAGCCCCTCGAGTTGGGCGACAGATACGCAGTATTTT.

The chain is built from TRBV29-1 and TRBJ1-2; 9 nucleotides agree with TRBD1. Germline CDR1 is SQVTM and CDR2 is ANQGSEA. Trimming at V came to 7 bases and at J to 8 bases, leaving 5 bases not matched to a gene. CDR3 size: 11 residues. The CDR3 DNA sequence: TGCAGCGGCGGGACAGGGAAGGGCTACACCTTC. Its translation: CSGGTGKGYTF.

This chain joins TRBV13 and TRBJ2-7; weak D call: TRBD1 (5 bases). CDR1 PRHDT and CDR2 FYEKMQ come from the germline V gene (reference sequence). The length of the CDR3 is 12 residues. The V end was cut by 6 bases, the J end by 4 bases, with 10 bases between. This CDR3 reads CASSLQDYEQYF. CDR3 sequence (DNA): TGTGCCAGCAGTCTACAGGATTACGAGCAGTACTTC.

The count of this clone is one. The chain couples TRBV4-1 to TRBJ1-1; perhaps TRBD1 as D (5 bases). Germline loops: CDR1 MGHRA, CDR2 YSYEKL. The V gene lost 5 bases and the J gene lost 7 bases, with 8 bases spanning the gap. This CDR3 has 11 residues. The CDR3 loop reads CASSFGGEAFF. The CDR3, as DNA: TGCGCCAGCAGCTTCGGGGGTGAAGCTTTCTTT.

The gene calls are TRBV27 and TRBJ1-5; D might be TRBD1 (5 bases). Germline loops: CDR1 MNHEY, CDR2 SMNVEV (reference sequence). This CDR3 is 13 amino acids long. V lost 2 bases, J lost 9 bases, and 11 bases lay in between. In DNA form, the CDR3 reads TGTGCCAGCAGTTTAGTCGGGGGAAGGCCCCAGCATTTT. Translated, it gives CASSLVGGRPQHF.

The sample holds one count of this clone. The chain recombines TRBV7-2 with TRBJ2-1, with TRBD2 as a possible D gene (6 bases). CDR1 is SGHTA and CDR2 is FQGNSA in the germline V gene. V lost 0 bases, J lost 4 bases, and 10 bases lay in between. The length of the CDR3 is 15 residues. The CDR3 coding sequence is TGTGCCAGCAGCTTAGCGGGTGGACTATACAATGAGCAGTTCTTC. Encoded protein: CASSLAGGLYNEQFF.

The chain is built from TRBV6-5 and TRBJ2-1, with 8 bases aligning to TRBD2. Per germline, CDR1 MNHEY and CDR2 SVGAGI. The CDR3 consists of 15 residues. V shed 11 bases and J 0 bases; nucleotides not matched to a gene: 9. CDR3 residues: CAAGGEGLSYNEQFF. CDR3 nucleotide sequence: TGTGCCGCCGGGGGGGAGGGCCTCTCCTACAATGAGCAGTTCTTC.

V usage is TRBV6-5 and J usage is TRBJ2-1, with TRBD2 matching 7 bases. CDR3 length equals 15 residues. Germline V gene lookup returns CDR1 MNHEY and CDR2 SVGAGI. V trimming: 3 bases; J trimming: 5 bases; junction bases outside the gene matches: 7. The CDR3 loop is CASSYEGLRNNEQFF. The CDR3 bases are TGTGCCAGCAGTTATGAGGGACTACGTAACAATGAGCAGTTCTTC.

V usage is TRBV7-9 and J usage is TRBJ2-7, with D tentatively TRBD2 (6 bases). The germline V and J ends were trimmed by 8 bases and 3 bases, with 14 bases remaining between them. Germline V gene data show CDR1 as SEHNR and CDR2 as FQNEAQ (reference sequence). The CDR3 spans 13 residues. The CDR3 sequence is CASEGGEGYEQYF. The CDR3, as DNA: TGTGCCAGCGAGGGAGGAGAAGGCTACGAGCAGTACTTC.

This clone is a singleton in its sample. V usage is TRBV11-2 and J usage is TRBJ1-2; D remains ambiguous. Germline V gene lookup returns CDR1 SGHAT and CDR2 FQNNGV. This CDR3 comprises 15 residues. The V end was cut by 1 base, the J end by 2 bases, with 11 bases between. Here the CDR3 DNA reads TGTGCCAGCAGCTTAGCGCGACACCCCAACTATGGCTACACCTTC. This codes for CASSLARHPNYGYTF.

The J gene is TRBJ2-7, the V gene TRBV21-1; the table's D gene call, TRBD1, was not cross checked with the DNA. TRBV21-1 is assigned pseudogene status. The CDR3 length is 15 residues. The DNA for the CDR3 is TGTGCCAGCCGCCATCCGGGACACCCAATCTACGAGCAGTACTTC. It is translated as CASRHPGHPIYEQYF.

The CDR3 coding sequence is TGTGCCAGTAGTCCCCACCGGGAGGGTTGGGGCTACACCTTC. This encodes CASSPHREGWGYTF. V usage is TRBV19 and J usage is TRBJ1-2; D gene uncertain. This CDR3 is built from 14 residues. V gave up 5 bases and J gave up 8 bases, with 18 bases separating them. Germline V gene lookup returns CDR1 LNHDA and CDR2 SQIVND (reference sequence). The variable domain in full, completed from reference TRBV19 and TRBJ1-2, reads DGGITQSPKYLFRKEGQNVTLSCEQNLNHDAMYWYRQDPGQGLRLIYYSQIVNDFQKGDIAEGYSVSREKKESFPLTVTSAQKNPTAFYLCASSPHREGWGYTFGSGTRLTVV.

This chain links TRBV30 with TRBJ1-1, with D perhaps matching TRBD1 (5 bases). Trimming took 6 bases from V and 5 from J, leaving 10 bases between them. Per the germline V gene, CDR1 is GTSNPN and CDR2 is SVGIG (reference sequence). There are 11 residues in the CDR3. The CDR3 region is CACIRVTEAFF. The DNA of the CDR3 is TGTGCCTGCATCAGGGTAACTGAAGCTTTCTTT.

The chain links TRBV7-6 to TRBJ2-7; TRBD2 aligns across 10 bases. Germline V gene sequence: CDR1 SGHVS, CDR2 FNYEAQ. The V and J ends lost 1 base and 2 bases, in that order; junction bases with no gene match: 5. This CDR3 spans 16 amino acids. CDR3: CASSLGRSGRAYEQYF. The CDR3 DNA sequence: TGTGCCAGCAGCTTAGGGAGGAGCGGGAGGGCCTACGAGCAGTACTTC.

This chain uses TRBV6-5 with TRBJ2-3; 8 bases match TRBD2. CDR3 length: 14 amino acids. The germline V gene has CDR1 MNHEY and CDR2 SVGAGI. V was clipped by 5 bases and J by 4 bases; unmatched bases: 5. For the CDR3, the DNA is TGTGCCAGCAGTACCGGGACTAGTCCAGATACGCAGTATTTT. Translation gives CASSTGTSPDTQYF.

The chain carries TRBV11-3 and TRBJ2-1; TRBD2 agrees at 15 bases. The CDR3 has 15 residues. Trimming took 0 bases from V and 9 from J; bases not matched to a gene: 0. From germline, CDR1 is SGHNT and CDR2 YENEEA. CDR3 amino acids: CASSLEGLAGGEQFF. CDR3 DNA sequence: TGTGCCAGCAGCTTAGAGGGACTAGCGGGGGGTGAGCAGTTCTTC.

The chain joins TRBV21-1 to TRBJ2-3; TRBD2, the D gene given by the table, was not confirmed from the DNA. TRBV21-1 is a known pseudogene. CDR3 length: 19 residues. CDR3 nucleotide sequence: TGTGCCAGCACGGTACCCGGGACTAGCGGGAGGGGGCGCACAGATACGCAGTATTTT. Residues: CASTVPGTSGRGRTDTQYF.

The V gene is TRBV5-1, the J gene TRBJ2-1; the D gene is possibly TRBD1 (7 bases). CDR1 is SGHRS and CDR2 is YFSETQ in the germline V gene. This CDR3 has 15 residues. The V end was cut by 4 bases, the J end by 3 bases, with 14 bases between. CDR3 region: CASSDLQGGYNEQFF. The DNA for the CDR3 is TGCGCCAGCAGCGACCTCCAGGGGGGCTACAATGAGCAGTTCTTC.

This clone has a single count. The chain uses TRBV11-3 and TRBJ2-5; D call uncertain. CDR3 size: 16 residues. Germline CDR1 SGHNT, CDR2 YENEEA. V lost 1 base and J 2 bases, leaving 14 bases between the germline ends. The CDR3 loop is CASSLGAQTEQETQYF. CDR3 DNA: TGTGCCAGCAGCTTAGGAGCCCAAACAGAACAAGAGACCCAGTACTTC.

The CDR3, as DNA: TGTGCCAGCAGCGGACTAGAGAACACCGGGGAGCTGTTTTTT. Translated: CASSGLENTGELFF. The chain has TRBV9 and TRBJ2-2, with a weak D call TRBD2 (6 bases). Germline V gene sequence: CDR1 SGDLS, CDR2 YYNGEE. V was shortened by 3 bases and J by 1 base, with 7 bases between the two germline ends. The CDR3 extends over 14 amino acids.

CDR3 in amino acids: CASSPVGQNTEAFF. CDR3 nucleotides: TGTGCCAGCAGCCCAGTGGGACAGAACACTGAAGCTTTCTTT. This chain links TRBV14 with TRBJ1-1, with D perhaps TRBD1 (6 bases). V was trimmed by 4 bases and J by 1 base, leaving 10 bases between them. The V gene's germline CDR1 is SGHDN and CDR2 FVKESK. The CDR3 consists of 14 residues.

V usage is TRBV3-1 (or the pseudogene TRBV3-2) and J usage is TRBJ2-3, with 8 bases aligning to TRBD2. Germline lookup yields CDR1 LGHDT and CDR2 YNNKEL (reference sequence). V lost 3 bases to trimming and J lost 1 base; unmatched junction nucleotides: 3. This CDR3 contains 15 residues. This chain's CDR3 is CASSQVRGGTDTQYF. CDR3 sequence (DNA): TGTGCCAGCAGCCAGGTGCGGGGGGGCACAGATACGCAGTATTTT.

The chain is built from TRBV12-1 and TRBJ2-7; the table calls TRBD1, which could not be checked here. TRBV12-1 is assigned pseudogene status. The CDR3 runs to 14 residues. The CDR3 sequence: CASSPGDTYYEQYF. The CDR3 DNA is TGTGCCAGCAGCCCCGGCGACACTTACTACGAGCAGTACTTC.